This T cell receptor beta chain appears in the sequencing data of a study of blood T cell repertoires in COVID-19. Study overall: COVID-19 samples, acute and convalescent, were from the United States, Italy and Spain.

Produced via immunoSEQ multiplex PCR; TCRdb's table is partial and in-frame only. Of some 73,000 clones in the sample, about 89% were seen once. Germline values: CDR1 SGHVS, CDR2 FQNEAQ. This CDR3 comprises 15 residues. J gave up 7 bases and V 4 bases, and 12 bases lay outside the gene matches. The gene calls are TRBV7-8 and TRBJ1-2; 7 bases align to TRBD1. Source material: peripheral blood. The TCR originated in a woman in her sixties with acute or convalescent COVID-19. CDR3 nucleotides: TGTGCCAGCAGCTCGATTTTACAGGGGACTGGTGGCTACACCTTC. Protein sequence: CASSSILQGTGGYTF.